Listed below are T cell receptor beta chains from one sample, sequenced in a study of siplizumab effects on memory and regulatory T cells. Assay: immunoSEQ multiplex PCR; the TCRdb copy retains only in-frame clones and omits some. The table records around 100,000 clones, 80% to 95% of them present only once. Sequencing was carried out using CD4+ T cells sorted from blood. The source is a human donor in good health. Some clones in this sample may be carry-over from other donors' samples. Both conserved end residues are part of each CDR3. A D gene is named only where the DNA matches it firmly. Size values are once, few and many counts, or a class for expanded clones, and some rows have none.

D	V	size	J	DNA	CDR3
.	TRBV25-1	once	TRBJ2-2	TGTGCCAGCAGTCCGAACACCGGGGAGCTGTTTTTT	CASSPNTGELFF
.	TRBV29-1	.	TRBJ2-7	TGCAGCGTTGTCTCAGGGGGGGGCTACGAGCAGTACTTC	CSVVSGGGYEQYF
TRBD2	TRBV27	.	TRBJ2-3	TGTGCCAGCAGTTTATCGGCGCTAGCGGGAGGGAACACAGATACGCAGTATTTT	CASSLSALAGGNTDTQYF
TRBD2	TRBV25-1	.	TRBJ2-3	TGTGCCAGCAGTGAGGGGGGGTTGACAAGAGGAGATACGCAGTATTTT	CASSEGGLTRGDTQYF
.	TRBV10-1	.	TRBJ2-7	TGCGCCAGCAGTGAGGGGTTTTCCGAGCAGTACTTC	CASSEGFSEQYF
.	TRBV11-3	once	TRBJ2-6	TGTGCCAGCAGCTTAAGTTCCAGCTCTGGGGCCAACGTCCTGACTTTC	CASSLSSSSGANVLTF
TRBD2	TRBV11-2	once	TRBJ2-2	TGTGCCAGCAGCTTAAACCGGGGGGGATCCGGGGAGCTGTTTTTT	CASSLNRGGSGELFF
TRBD2	TRBV20-1	once	TRBJ2-1	TGCAGTGCTCTTAGCGGGAGGGGGGAGTTCTTC	CSALSGRGEFF
.	TRBV5-1	.	TRBJ2-2	TGCGCCAGCAGCTTGTCTGGGACTTCCCCCGGGGAGCTGTTTTTT	CASSLSGTSPGELFF
.	TRBV19	.	TRBJ1-2	TGTGCCAGTATCGGACGGAACTATGGCTACACCTTC	CASIGRNYGYTF
TRBD1	TRBV28	.	TRBJ1-1	TGTGCCAGCAGTTTATGGGCAGGGGGGGTCACTGAAGCTTTCTTT	CASSLWAGGVTEAFF
TRBD1	TRBV7-6	.	TRBJ2-6	TGTGCCAGACAGGGGGCATGGTCCGGGGCCAACGTCCTGACTTTC	CARQGAWSGANVLTF
.	TRBV2	.	TRBJ2-3	TGTGCCAGCAGGGCGGGGGATACGCAGTATTTT	CASRAGDTQYF
.	TRBV19	.	TRBJ2-5	TGTGCCAGTAGCCAGGGGCCCCAAGAGACCCAGTACTTC	CASSQGPQETQYF
.	TRBV19	.	TRBJ1-3	TGTGCCAGTAGTATAGATATGTTTCGAGGAAACACCATATATTTT	CASSIDMFRGNTIYF
.	TRBV2	.	TRBJ2-5	TGTGCCGGGGCCGGGACACAAGAGACCCAGTACTTC	CAGAGTQETQYF
TRBD2	TRBV7-2	.	TRBJ2-3	TGTGCCAGCAGCTTAATCGGTATAGGGACTACGGAAAGCGATACGCAGTATTTT	CASSLIGIGTTESDTQYF
.	TRBV30	.	TRBJ2-5	TGTGCCTGGAGTGTATTGGGGGACGGGGGGACCCAGTACTTC	CAWSVLGDGGTQYF
.	TRBV6-6	.	TRBJ2-5	TGTGCCAGCACAAACAGGCTTACCCAAGAGACCCAGTACTTC	CASTNRLTQETQYF
.	TRBV10-3	.	TRBJ2-7	TGTGCCACCTCTAGGACGGTGGGGTCCGAGCAGTACTTC	CATSRTVGSEQYF
.	TRBV7-8	.	TRBJ1-6	TGTGCCAGCAGCTTAGGGCAGCCATCCCCCGGGTCACCCCTCCACTTT	CASSLGQPSPGSPLHF
.	TRBV30	once	TRBJ1-2	TGTGCCTGGAGTGTGAACAGGGAAGTGGGCGGCTACACCTTC	CAWSVNREVGGYTF
TRBD2	TRBV10-3	.	TRBJ2-7	TGTGCCATCAGTCCCGGGACTAGCGGGGGCGCCTACGAGCAGTACTTC	CAISPGTSGGAYEQYF
.	TRBV4-2	.	TRBJ1-4	TGTGCCAGCAGCCAAGACTCAGGAACTAATGAAAAACTGTTTTTT	CASSQDSGTNEKLFF
.	TRBV7-9	.	TRBJ2-7	TGTGCCAGCAGCCAGAGTGGGACCCAGGGCGAGCAGTACTTC	CASSQSGTQGEQYF
.	TRBV6-5	.	TRBJ2-7	TGTGCCAGCAGTTACTCGAGCCTAGGAGGGGGCTACGAGCAGTACTTC	CASSYSSLGGGYEQYF
.	TRBV2	.	TRBJ1-6	TGTGCCAGCACCAAGGAAATCTATTCACCCCTCCACTTT	CASTKEIYSPLHF
TRBD1	TRBV5-1	.	TRBJ1-2	TGCGCCAGCAGCTTGGTACAGGGGGTATCCTATGGCTACACCTTC	CASSLVQGVSYGYTF
.	TRBV6-5	.	TRBJ2-5	TGTGCCAGCAGCCCCGGGAGAGCTGAGACCCAGTACTTC	CASSPGRAETQYF
.	TRBV7-7	.	TRBJ2-2	TGTGCTAGCAGGCCAGACAGAGGCACCGGGGAGCTGTTTTTT	CASRPDRGTGELFF
TRBD1	TRBV5-1	.	TRBJ2-2	TGCGCCAGCAGCTTTGGGACAGGATCGAACACCGGGGAGCTGTTTTTT	CASSFGTGSNTGELFF
TRBD2	TRBV5-4	.	TRBJ2-2	TGTGCCAGCAGCTTGGTGGGACTAGGGGAGCTGTTTTTT	CASSLVGLGELFF
.	TRBV6-5	few	TRBJ2-1	TGTGCCAGCAGCCTCCGGGGGAATGAGCAGTTCTTC	CASSLRGNEQFF
.	TRBV6-1	.	TRBJ1-1	TGTGCCAGCAGACAAGGGGTGAACACTGAAGCTTTCTTT	CASRQGVNTEAFF
TRBD1	TRBV5-1	.	TRBJ2-3	TGCGCCAGCAGGAACCTACAGGGGAACACAGATACGCAGTATTTT	CASRNLQGNTDTQYF
.	TRBV12-5	.	TRBJ1-3	TGTGCTAGTGGTTTGGAAGGAAAGGGCAGGAGCTCTGGAAACACCATATATTTT	CASGLEGKGRSSGNTIYF
.	TRBV27	.	TRBJ2-7	TGTGCCAGCAAGGAGGTCCCCAAATTCTCCTACGAGCAGTACTTC	CASKEVPKFSYEQYF
.	TRBV25-1	.	TRBJ2-1	TGTGCCAGCAGGGAATCCGGGACCGAGCAGTTCTTC	CASRESGTEQFF
.	TRBV11-2	.	TRBJ2-7	TGTGCCAGCAGCTTAGCTCCGGCTGCCCAAAGGAACCACGAGCAGTACTTC	CASSLAPAAQRNHEQYF
.	TRBV7-8	.	TRBJ1-5	TGTGCCAGCAGCTTAGCGCCGGGGGGAAGCAATCAGCCCCAGCATTTT	CASSLAPGGSNQPQHF
.	TRBV5-5	.	TRBJ2-5	TGTGCCAGCAGCTTGTCGGGACACCCCCAAGAGACCCAGTACTTC	CASSLSGHPQETQYF
.	TRBV5-4	.	TRBJ2-2	TGTGCCAGCAGCTTGATCCAGGGGGGAGGCATCGGGGAGCTGTTTTTT	CASSLIQGGGIGELFF
.	TRBV7-2	.	TRBJ2-1	TGTGCCAGCAGCCGAGGGGGGGGCGGTTACAATGAGCAGTTCTTC	CASSRGGGGYNEQFF
TRBD2	TRBV29-1	.	TRBJ2-1	TGCAGCGTTGGTAGCGGGAGCTCCTACAATGAGCAGTTCTTC	CSVGSGSSYNEQFF
TRBD1	TRBV19	.	TRBJ2-3	TGTGCCAGTAGGTCAGGACAGGGGAACACAGATACGCAGTATTTT	CASRSGQGNTDTQYF
.	TRBV14	.	TRBJ1-6	TGTGCCAGCAGCCAAGATCGCCTTCCCCCACTCCACTTT	CASSQDRLPPLHF
.	TRBV11-3	.	TRBJ2-3	TGTGCCAGCAGCCCTAACACAGATACGCAGTATTTT	CASSPNTDTQYF
TRBD2	TRBV15	.	TRBJ2-5	TGTGCCACCAGCAGAGACCTGCAACTAGCGGGAGAGACCCAGTACTTC	CATSRDLQLAGETQYF
.	TRBV9	.	TRBJ2-3	TGTGCCAGCAGCTTATGGGGGCGGGGTACAGATACGCAGTATTTT	CASSLWGRGTDTQYF
.	TRBV29-1	.	TRBJ2-3	TGCAGCGTTGAGGCAGGGGGGGGTACGCAGTATTTT	CSVEAGGGTQYF
.	TRBV5-1	.	TRBJ1-2	TGCGCCAGCAGCTATACGGCCCCAACTAACTATGGCTACACCTTC	CASSYTAPTNYGYTF